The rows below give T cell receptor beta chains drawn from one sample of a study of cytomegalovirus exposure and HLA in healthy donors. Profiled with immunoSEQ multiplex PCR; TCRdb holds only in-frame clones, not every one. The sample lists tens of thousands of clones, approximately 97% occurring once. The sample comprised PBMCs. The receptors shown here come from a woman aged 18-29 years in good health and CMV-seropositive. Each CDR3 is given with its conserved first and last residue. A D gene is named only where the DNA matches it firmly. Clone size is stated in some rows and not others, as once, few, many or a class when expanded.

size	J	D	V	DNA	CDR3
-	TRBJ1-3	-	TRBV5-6	TGTGCCAGCAGCCGGTGGGGTGGGGCGAGCTCTGGAAACACCATATATTTT	CASSRWGGASSGNTIYF
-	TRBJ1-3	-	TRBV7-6	TGTGCCAGCAGCTTAGGATCGATGACAGCCTCTGGAAACACCATATATTTT	CASSLGSMTASGNTIYF
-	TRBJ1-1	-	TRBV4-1	TGCGCCAGCAGCCAAGATGGGGAGGGGGGGACTGAAGCTTTCTTT	CASSQDGEGGTEAFF
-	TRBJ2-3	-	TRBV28	TGTGCCAGCAGTTTTCTTCCGACAGGTCGGGCGGGTACGCAGTATTTT	CASSFLPTGRAGTQYF
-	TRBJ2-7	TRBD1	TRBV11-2	TGTGCCAGCAGCTCGATACCGGGACAGGTTTTAGCCTACGAGCAGTACTTC	CASSSIPGQVLAYEQYF
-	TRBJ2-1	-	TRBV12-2	TGTGCAAGTCGCTACCGACAGGGTGTTGGTCTTTTCAATGAGCAGTTCTTC	CASRYRQGVGLFNEQFF
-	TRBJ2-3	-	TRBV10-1	TGCGCCAGCAGTGCCCGAGGGGGACCTAGCACAGATACGCAGTATTTT	CASSARGGPSTDTQYF
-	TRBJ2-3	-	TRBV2	TGTGCCAGTAGCCTGGACAGGGAGGGAGATACGCAGTATTTT	CASSLDREGDTQYF
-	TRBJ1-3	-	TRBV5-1	TGCGCCAGCAGCTTCTTAGGTCACAGGGCTGGAAACACCATATATTTT	CASSFLGHRAGNTIYF
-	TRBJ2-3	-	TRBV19	TGTGCCAGTAGTATTATAAATGGCGGGACCCTCCCAGATACGCAGTATTTT	CASSIINGGTLPDTQYF
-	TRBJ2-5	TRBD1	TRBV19	TGTGCCAGTAGTATACGGGGACAGCTGCAAGAGACCCAGTACTTC	CASSIRGQLQETQYF
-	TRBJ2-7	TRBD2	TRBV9	TGTGCCAGCAGTGGGGGGGGACCGATGGGGCGCAGTGAGGAGCAGTACTTC	CASSGGGPMGRSEEQYF
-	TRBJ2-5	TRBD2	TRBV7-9	TGTGCCAGCAGCTTAGCAGGGACTAGCGGGATCCCGAAGGAGCAGTACTTC	CASSLAGTSGIPKEQYF
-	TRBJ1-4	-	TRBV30	TGTGCCTGGAGTATATCAGGGGCCACGTATCCGTTTTTT	CAWSISGATYPFF
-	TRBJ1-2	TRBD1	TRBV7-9	TGTGCCAGCAGCTTAGCTAGGACAGGGGACTCCAACTATGGCTACACCTTC	CASSLARTGDSNYGYTF
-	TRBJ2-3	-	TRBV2	TGTGCCAGCAGTGAAAGTCGTAGCGGCTTAGGGTATACGCAGTATTTT	CASSESRSGLGYTQYF
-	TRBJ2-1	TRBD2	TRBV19	TGTGCCAGTAGTACACTAGCGGGAGCCACCAATGAGCAGTTCTTC	CASSTLAGATNEQFF
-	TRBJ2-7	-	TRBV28	TGTGCCAGCAGTTTCCAGCGGGCTGCCTACGAGCAGTACTTC	CASSFQRAAYEQYF
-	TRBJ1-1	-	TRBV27	TGTGCCAGCAGTTTAATAGGGGCTGAAGCTTTCTTT	CASSLIGAEAFF
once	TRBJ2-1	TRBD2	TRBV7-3	TGTGCCAGCAGCTTACGGGCGGGAGGGGTCAATGAGCAGTTCTTC	CASSLRAGGVNEQFF
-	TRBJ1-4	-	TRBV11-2	TGTGCCAGCAGCTTACTTTCGGGGGTCGGCAGGGCGAATGAAAAACTGTTTTTT	CASSLLSGVGRANEKLFF
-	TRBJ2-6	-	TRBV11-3	TGTGCCAGCAGCCCTACAGGGTCAGGGGCCAACGTCCTGACTTTC	CASSPTGSGANVLTF
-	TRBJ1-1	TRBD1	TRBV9	TGTGCCAGCAGCGCGAGGGGGACAGGCATGAACACTGAAGCTTTCTTT	CASSARGTGMNTEAFF
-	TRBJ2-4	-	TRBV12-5	TGTGCTAGTGGTTTCCCCGACATTCAGTACTTC	CASGFPDIQYF
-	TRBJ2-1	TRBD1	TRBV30	TGTGCCTGGAGTTATGACAGGGTTAAGAATGAGCAGTTCTTC	CAWSYDRVKNEQFF
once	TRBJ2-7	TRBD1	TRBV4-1	TGCGCCAGCAGCCAAGAAAGAAAACAGGGGATTCGCGAGCAGTACTTC	CASSQERKQGIREQYF
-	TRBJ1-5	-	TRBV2	TGTGCCAGCAGTTGGGGAGGTAATCAGCCCCAGCATTTT	CASSWGGNQPQHF
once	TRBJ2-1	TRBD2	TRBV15	TGTGCCACCAGCTCTCGACTAGCGGGTGTCAATGAGCAGTTCTTC	CATSSRLAGVNEQFF
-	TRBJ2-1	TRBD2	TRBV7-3	TGTGCCAGCAGCTCCGTTAGCGGGAGGGGGGCTTACAATGAGCAGTTCTTC	CASSSVSGRGAYNEQFF
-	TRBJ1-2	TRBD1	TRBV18	TGTGCCAGCTCACCCGGGACAGGGGGCGGAGGCTATGGCTACACCTTC	CASSPGTGGGGYGYTF
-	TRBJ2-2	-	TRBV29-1	TGCAGCGTGGCAACAAGACTAAAGGCCCCTGGGGAGCTGTTTTTT	CSVATRLKAPGELFF
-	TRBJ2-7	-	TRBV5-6	TGTGCCAGCAGCCGCGGCTACGAGCAGTACTTC	CASSRGYEQYF
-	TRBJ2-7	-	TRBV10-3	TGTGCCATCGGAGACTTTGGGAGCTCCTACGAGCAGTACTTC	CAIGDFGSSYEQYF
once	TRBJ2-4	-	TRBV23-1	TGCGCCAGCAGTCAATCGTGGGGGCTTAGGGGTTACTTC	CASSQSWGLRGYF
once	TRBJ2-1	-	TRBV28	TGTGCCAGCAGCCCACCGGGCAGCGGCAATGAGCAGTTCTTC	CASSPPGSGNEQFF
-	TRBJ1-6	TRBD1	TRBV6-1	TGTGCCATTCAGACAGGGATAGAGAATTCACCCCTCCACTTT	CAIQTGIENSPLHF
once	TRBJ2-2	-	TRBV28	TGTGCCAGCAGTTTGGTTCAGAAGAACACCGGGGAGCTGTTTTTT	CASSLVQKNTGELFF
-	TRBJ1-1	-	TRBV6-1	TGTGCCAGCATGTACCCCGGAGCTTTCTTT	CASMYPGAFF
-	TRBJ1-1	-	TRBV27	TGTGCCAGCAGTTTGGAGGGACCGAACACTGAAGCTTTCTTT	CASSLEGPNTEAFF
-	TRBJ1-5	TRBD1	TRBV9	TGTGCCAGCAGCTTCTCCGACAGGGCTAATCAGCCCCAGCATTTT	CASSFSDRANQPQHF
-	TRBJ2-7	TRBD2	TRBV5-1	TGCGCCAGCAGCTTGGGCGGGAGCTCCTACGAGCAGTACTTC	CASSLGGSSYEQYF
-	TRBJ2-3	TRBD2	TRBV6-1	TGTGCCAGCAGTGTAGAGACTAGCGGAGCAGATACGCAGTATTTT	CASSVETSGADTQYF